This T cell receptor beta chain was captured by sequencing in a study of Ad26.COV2.S vaccination and SARS-CoV-2 variants. Study overall: Ad26.COV2.S was injected intramuscularly once or twice, 56 days apart. General study points: Ad26.COV2.S recipients had broader spike-specific TCRs (P = 0.0014). Reports say spike-specific CD8+ and CD4+ T cell responses covered substantial breadth after vaccination. It was found that vaccine and placebo recipients had similar non-spike TCR breadth.

Method: immunoSEQ multiplex PCR; TCRdb's copy keeps in-frame clones and lacks some. The sample consists of about 350,000 clones, about 88% of them appearing once. Trimming cost V 3 bases and J 4 bases, with 10 bases left between them. This CDR3 spans 13 amino acids. CDR1 is LNHDA and CDR2 is SQIVND in the germline V gene (reference sequence). Treatment of the sample: roughly 18 received Ad26.COV2.S at low or high dose, single or two shots; about 5 received placebo; per-sample allocation not given. Specimen acquisition occurred on day 63 following the initial vaccine or placebo injection. This clone was picked up a small number of times. Its matching antigen is unknown.

This receptor was taken from a person between 18 and 59 years old who received the Ad26.COV2.S COVID-19 vaccine or a placebo. The genes are TRBV19 and TRBJ2-7, with D perhaps matching TRBD1 (5 bases). The sample was peripheral blood, taken in a trial of Ad26.COV2.S vaccine versus placebo. The DNA for the CDR3 is TGTGCCAGTAGTATCAGGGATCCGTACGAGCAGTACTTC. The encoded protein is CASSIRDPYEQYF.